This T cell receptor beta chain was captured in a study of blood T cell repertoires in COVID-19 (dated by TCRdb to 2018 to 2020). Broadly, across the study: Collaborator samples came from the United States, Italy and Spain and covered acute and convalescent phases of COVID-19. The prospective study material was composed of cDNA or gDNA derived from T cells, B-cell-depleted T cells, or PBMCs. Deeply sampled blood TCRbeta repertoires from subjects exposed to, actively infected with, or recovered from COVID-19 were included in the dataset. The repertoires were released in a freely available public database intended as a resource for research on the immune response to SARS-CoV-2. Samples were obtained from the ongoing ImmuneRACE study (first 160 participants) and from 950 to 1,500 subjects provided by 6 global collaborators. Sample metadata almost always included a de-identified subject ID, COVID-19 status, age in years and sex. Where HLA class I and class II types were available, the types were taken from metadata supplied by the sample provider, not from assay-based typing. The full study reports these points: How much clinical and demographic metadata was included differed by source and by participant, and the metadata was provided uncurated.

Collaborating institutions collected whole blood in K2EDTA tubes following their own protocols. For TCRbeta analysis, collaborators shipped samples as frozen whole blood, isolated PBMCs, or DNA extracted from either of those sample types. As regards this clone: What this receptor recognizes is not known. No base quality information exists; no much larger clone differs at one position.

Its CDR3 holds 13 amino acids, cysteine through phenylalanine. The kept DNA is CDR3 alone, 39 bases in frame from the first base. V ends up 8 bases short and J 0 bases short, with an unmatched junction base count of 4. Based on the germline V gene, the CDR1 and CDR2 sequences are KGHSH and LQKENI. TCRbeta CDR3 regions were amplified from genomic DNA using the immunoSEQ Assay, a bias-controlled multiplex PCR. The authors' analysis ran thus. Within the assay, amplification of reference gene primers was used to estimate how many nucleated cells each sample contained. To quantify the absolute abundance of each unique TCRbeta CDR3 rearrangement, sequence reads were collapsed and filtered. For each sample, productive Simpson clonality was calculated as the square root of Simpson's diversity index over productive rearrangements. This immuneACCESS table, as held by TCRdb, lists in-frame sequences with V and J called but not all clones. Of the missing ones, under half trace to an unresolved V gene in checked studies; the others have no known cause. D and trimming were read from the DNA, whereas the V and J calls and clone size are those reported in that table. In all, the sample holds 200,000 or so clones, and about 80% of those were seen once. 6.9% of the sample is taken by the ten largest.

The clonotype was recovered from a human donor with acute or convalescent COVID-19. The donor label of this sample is uncertain. The rearranged chain carries TRBV18 and TRBJ2-7, with 7 middle bases fitting TRBD1. The sequenced sample was peripheral blood. This receptor has the CDR3 CASTPGGSYEQYF. The DNA sequence is as follows: TGTGCCAGCACCCCAGGGGGCTCCTACGAGCAGTACTTC.